This T cell receptor (beta chain) was captured in a study of graft-versus-host responses after intestinal transplantation. Study results and caveats: Among recipient marrow samples, GvH clones were found; some appeared first in ileum or blood.

Turning to this clone: Its target is unknown.

TCRdb's copy holds only in-frame clones and misses some; the assay was immunoSEQ multiplex PCR. The sample holds some 40,000 clones, more than 80% seen once. Trimming cost V 4 bases and J 4 bases, with 3 bases left between them. Germline CDR1 reads SGHAT; CDR2 reads FQDESV (reference sequence). The CDR3 has 11 residues. V is TRBV11-1 and J is TRBJ2-3; D is unclear. Here the sequenced sample was PBMCs, taken 300 to 330 days after intestinal transplant. The TCR comes from a human patient who received an intestinal transplant, so some T cells may come from the graft donor. The CDR3 bases are TGTGCCAGCAGCTCATCAGATACGCAGTATTTT. The encoded protein is CASSSSDTQYF.